The following is a T cell receptor (beta chain) sequence with its context. Its target is not known. Preparing the TCRbeta library involved the use of unique molecular identifiers. Using its own MiXCR run on the PCR reads, TCRdb lists one record per CDR3 protein. The table lists about 590,000 distinct CDR3 sequences, 10% to 15% of them singletons. These data are taken from a study of T-cell reconstitution after alpha-beta-depleted transplantation in children. General study results and limits: Counts and diversity of T cells one year after transplant came mostly from newly produced T cells. The origin of high day-60 TCRbeta diversity in some patients lay in surviving recipient T cells and thymic progenitors. Reportedly, only several hundred clones from non-depleted graft cells drove alpha-beta T-cell counts at about two months.

V shed 2 bases and J 5 bases; nucleotides not matched to a gene: 10. This CDR3 has 18 residues. This receptor was obtained from a male patient younger than 18 who had a stem cell transplant for acute myeloid leukemia, so the T cells may come from the graft donor. The chain recombines TRBV12-3 or TRBV12-4 with TRBJ2-2; 11 bases align to TRBD2. This sample comprised PBMCs, mostly from graft donor cells, obtained 360 days after TCRalphabeta/CD19-depleted stem cell transplant. The DNA of the CDR3 is TGTGCCAGCAGTTTAAGGCTAGCGGGAGGAATCCCAACCGGGGAGCTGTTTTTT. This codes for CASSLRLAGGIPTGELFF.